This T cell receptor (beta chain) originates from a study of T cells after yellow fever vaccination. As TCR cDNA was made by 5'RACE template switching, a universal primer site and UMIs were added. TCRdb processed the 5' RACE reads anew with MiXCR; each CDR3 protein has one entry. Found here are approximately 510,000 distinct CDR3 sequences, 20% to 25% of them singletons; the top ten hold about a sixth. General study results and limits: Relatively few clonotypes were ones that appeared in both CD4 and CD8 compartments. Most clones from primary vaccination were detected again post-booster (about 95% CD4, more than 85% CD8).

This clonotype was seen more than once but under ten times. Antigen: not known. Trimming took off 0 bases at V and 4 bases at J, with 10 bases between the two ends. Germline CDR1 and CDR2: MNHEY and SVGAGI. This CDR3 region has 16 residues. The genes are TRBV6-5 and TRBJ1-6; no firm D call. This specimen consisted of PBMCs, obtained about 21 days after the first yellow fever vaccination. This receptor was obtained from a man younger than 35 who received the YFV17D yellow fever vaccine. The CDR3 sequence is CASSYSVVRYNSPLHF. In nucleotides, the CDR3 is TGTGCCAGCAGTTACTCGGTTGTACGGTATAATTCACCCCTCCACTTT.